A selection of T cell receptor beta chains follows, all from one sample in a study of early T cells in non-severe SARS-CoV-2 infection. TCRdb re-derived calls from the 5' RACE reads in MiXCR, one entry per CDR3 protein. There are roughly 100,000 distinct CDR3 sequences in the sample; around 13% occur only once, and 5.5% to 7% lies in the top ten. The source material was whole blood. The origin of the receptors is an adult who was a healthcare worker with PCR-confirmed SARS-CoV-2 infection or an uninfected control (not recorded which). CDR3s include the opening cysteine and the closing phenylalanine or tryptophan. D genes are given only for firm matches. Rows may omit the clone size; those that give it use once, few, many or a size class.

J gene | D gene | V gene | clone size | CDR3 protein | CDR3 DNA
TRBJ2-7 | TRBD2 | TRBV7-8 | few | CASSSKLAGTTYEQYF | TGTGCCAGCAGCTCCAAGCTAGCGGGAACTACCTACGAGCAGTACTTC
TRBJ2-1 | - | TRBV11-2 | many | CASSEPASSREQFF | TGTGCCAGCAGCGAACCCGCCTCATCGCGGGAGCAGTTCTTC
TRBJ2-7 | TRBD2 | TRBV7-8 | - | CASSHNPSGGRGYEQYF | TGTGCCAGCAGCCATAACCCGTCGGGCGGGAGGGGTTACGAGCAGTACTTC
TRBJ2-7 | - | TRBV7-2 | - | CASSPMGLAGEQYF | TGTGCCAGCAGCCCCATGGGGCTAGCTGGCGAGCAGTACTTC
TRBJ1-6 | - | TRBV20-1 | few | CSALEVGGSPLHF | TGCAGTGCCCTAGAGGTCGGAGGTTCACCCCTCCACTTT
TRBJ2-2 | TRBD2 | TRBV3-1 | few | CASTLAGGGTGELFF | TGTGCCAGCACCTTAGCGGGAGGAGGAACCGGGGAGCTGTTTTTT
TRBJ2-2 | - | TRBV20-1 | - | CSARGGRTANTGELFF | TGCAGTGCTAGAGGGGGACGGACAGCGAACACCGGGGAGCTGTTTTTT
TRBJ2-3 | - | TRBV7-2 | - | CASSLISLGVVGDTQYF | TGTGCCAGCAGCTTGATCTCCCTGGGGGTGGTTGGAGATACGCAGTATTTT
TRBJ2-1 | TRBD2 | TRBV6-2/TRBV6-3 | few | CASSRSSGRAYNEQFF | TGTGCCAGCAGCCGGTCTAGCGGGAGGGCCTACAATGAGCAGTTCTTC
TRBJ2-7 | TRBD2 | TRBV29-1 | few | CSVEGTLAGSAYEQYF | TGCAGCGTTGAAGGGACACTAGCGGGCTCAGCTTACGAGCAGTACTTC
TRBJ2-6 | - | TRBV19 | many | CASSIKGSGANVLTF | TGTGCCAGTAGTATAAAAGGGTCTGGGGCCAACGTCCTGACTTTC
TRBJ1-3 | - | TRBV12-3/TRBV12-4 | few | CASSLGPGNTIYF | TGTGCCAGCAGTTTAGGGCCTGGAAACACCATATATTTT
TRBJ1-1 | TRBD1 | TRBV18 | few | CASSLTGDRGGTEAFF | TGTGCCAGCTCACTAACGGGCGACAGGGGAGGTACTGAAGCTTTCTTT
TRBJ2-7 | TRBD1 | TRBV5-6 | - | CASSFPDRYEQYF | TGTGCCAGCAGCTTTCCGGACAGGTACGAGCAGTACTTC
TRBJ1-2 | - | TRBV7-2 | few | CASSSSGGLEGGYTF | TGTGCCAGCAGCTCTTCCGGTGGTCTTGAAGGAGGCTACACCTTC
TRBJ2-3 | - | TRBV4-1 | - | CASSQPRGSTDTQYF | TGCGCCAGCAGCCAACCTCGGGGCAGCACAGATACGCAGTATTTT
TRBJ2-3 | - | TRBV5-4 | many | CASSFIATGAPGDTQYF | TGTGCCAGCAGCTTTATCGCAACGGGAGCGCCAGGAGATACGCAGTATTTT
TRBJ2-7 | - | TRBV5-1 | - | CASSWGALTYEQYF | TGCGCCAGCAGCTGGGGGGCCTTGACCTACGAGCAGTACTTC
TRBJ1-2 | - | TRBV10-3 | once | CAISDGQYTF | TGTGCCATCAGTGACGGGCAGTACACCTTC
TRBJ1-1 | - | TRBV9 | - | CASSVDGALDTEAFF | TGTGCCAGCAGCGTAGACGGGGCGCTGGACACTGAAGCTTTCTTT
TRBJ1-5 | - | TRBV6-2/TRBV6-3 | many | CASSYRNQPQHF | TGTGCCAGCAGTTACAGGAATCAGCCCCAGCATTTT
TRBJ1-2 | - | TRBV7-2 | - | CASSLGGPYGYTF | TGTGCCAGCAGCTTAGGCGGACCCTATGGCTACACCTTC
TRBJ1-6 | - | TRBV20-1 | - | CSARVGGRVDSPLHF | TGCAGTGCTAGAGTAGGCGGAAGGGTTGATTCACCCCTCCACTTT
TRBJ1-4 | TRBD1 | TRBV7-2 | few | CASQGARDEKLFF | TGTGCCAGCCAGGGGGCGCGGGATGAAAAACTGTTTTTT
TRBJ2-7 | TRBD2 | TRBV5-6 | - | CASSSYRYLAGGAYEQYF | TGTGCCAGCAGCTCGTACAGGTACCTAGCGGGAGGGGCCTACGAGCAGTACTTC
TRBJ2-7 | TRBD1 | TRBV19 | many | CASSRDRDNEQYF | TGTGCCAGTAGTAGGGACAGGGATAACGAGCAGTACTTC
TRBJ2-5 | - | TRBV6-1 | many | CASSEARETQYF | TGTGCCAGCAGTGAAGCGAGGGAGACCCAGTACTTC
TRBJ2-1 | - | TRBV20-1 | many | CSASGGRWNEQFF | TGCAGTGCTAGCGGAGGGAGGTGGAATGAGCAGTTCTTC
TRBJ2-1 | - | TRBV12-3/TRBV12-4 | few | CASQHLLDEQFF | TGTGCCAGCCAACACCTTTTGGATGAGCAGTTCTTC
TRBJ1-1 | - | TRBV20-1 | many | CSARGADTEAFF | TGCAGTGCTAGGGGGGCAGACACTGAAGCTTTCTTT
TRBJ2-7 | TRBD1 | TRBV5-1 | - | CASSADRDGEQYF | TGCGCCAGCAGCGCGGACAGGGATGGGGAGCAGTACTTC
TRBJ2-6 | - | TRBV12-3/TRBV12-4 | - | CASSFGSGANVLTF | TGTGCCAGCAGTTTCGGCTCTGGGGCCAACGTCCTGACTTTC
TRBJ1-2 | TRBD1 | TRBV4-3 | many | CASSQEWTGENGYTF | TGCGCCAGCAGCCAAGAGTGGACAGGGGAAAATGGCTACACCTTC
TRBJ2-1 | TRBD2 | TRBV30 | many | CAWSRTSGSYNEQFF | TGTGCCTGGAGTCGAACTAGCGGGAGCTACAATGAGCAGTTCTTC
TRBJ2-1 | - | TRBV14 | few | CASSLTGDREETSGKGEQFF | TGTGCCAGCAGCCTGACCGGGGACAGGGAAGAAACTAGCGGGAAAGGTGAGCAGTTCTTC
TRBJ1-1 | TRBD1 | TRBV7-9 | - | CASSSPDRGPTEAFF | TGTGCCAGCAGCTCCCCAGACAGGGGGCCCACTGAAGCTTTCTTT
TRBJ2-7 | - | TRBV4-1 | few | CASSHLRDRGRPYEQYF | TGCGCCAGCAGCCACTTGAGAGATCGGGGACGGCCCTACGAGCAGTACTTC
TRBJ2-7 | - | TRBV11-1 | - | CASSLVTYEQYF | TGTGCCAGCAGCTTAGTTACATACGAGCAGTACTTC
TRBJ2-2 | - | TRBV28 | - | CASSYRTGELFF | TGTGCCAGCAGTTACCGGACCGGGGAGCTGTTTTTT
TRBJ2-7 | - | TRBV20-1 | many | CSARDIRVSYEQYF | TGCAGTGCTAGAGATATACGGGTCTCCTACGAGCAGTACTTC
TRBJ1-2 | - | TRBV3-1 | many | CASSQERALANYGYTF | TGTGCCAGCAGCCAAGAACGGGCCCTAGCTAACTATGGCTACACCTTC
TRBJ2-2 | - | TRBV30 | many | CAWSRTTATFTGELFF | TGTGCCTGGAGTAGAACGACAGCTACTTTCACCGGGGAGCTGTTTTTT
TRBJ2-1 | - | TRBV5-1 | few | CASFENRLPQFF | TGCGCCAGCTTTGAGAATAGGCTCCCGCAGTTCTTC
TRBJ2-7 | - | TRBV28 | many | CASSLRMTGSYEQYF | TGTGCCAGCAGTTTGCGGATGACCGGGAGCTACGAGCAGTACTTC
TRBJ2-7 | - | TRBV18 | many | CASSPASVEQYF | TGTGCCAGCTCACCGGCTAGTGTCGAGCAGTACTTC
TRBJ1-1 | - | TRBV6-1 | few | CASTYTDRNTEAFF | TGTGCCAGCACCTATACGGACAGGAACACTGAAGCTTTCTTT
TRBJ2-3 | TRBD2 | TRBV9 | - | CASSVVEAGADTQYF | TGTGCCAGCAGCGTAGTAGAAGCGGGAGCCGATACGCAGTATTTT
TRBJ1-5 | - | TRBV6-6 | - | CASSYAQGRQPQHF | TGTGCCAGCAGTTACGCACAGGGTCGGCAGCCCCAGCATTTT
TRBJ2-7 | - | TRBV5-1 | few | CASSLGRNYEQYF | TGCGCCAGCAGCTTGGGGAGGAACTACGAGCAGTACTTC
TRBJ2-5 | - | TRBV29-1 | - | CSVVLVRETQYF | TGCAGCGTTGTCTTAGTACGGGAGACCCAGTACTTC
TRBJ1-1 | - | TRBV7-2 | - | CASSQTAPLTEAFF | TGTGCCAGCAGCCAGACGGCTCCTTTAACTGAAGCTTTCTTT
TRBJ2-2 | - | TRBV7-2 | many | CASSSAGLNTGELFF | TGTGCCAGCAGCTCGGCGGGGCTAAACACCGGGGAGCTGTTTTTT
TRBJ2-3 | TRBD1 | TRBV5-1 | - | CASSLEQGGTDTQYF | TGCGCCAGCAGCTTGGAACAGGGGGGCACAGATACGCAGTATTTT
TRBJ2-5 | - | TRBV12-3/TRBV12-4 | few | CASRQGSTSRETQYF | TGTGCCAGCAGACAAGGGTCTACCTCCCGGGAGACCCAGTACTTC
TRBJ1-6 | - | TRBV7-2 | many | CASSQSYVGGNSPLHF | TGTGCCAGCAGCCAGTCGTATGTGGGCGGGAATTCACCCCTCCACTTT
TRBJ2-3 | TRBD2 | TRBV20-1 | - | CSAHGPSGRLSTDTQYF | TGCAGTGCTCACGGCCCTAGCGGGAGACTTAGCACAGATACGCAGTATTTT
TRBJ1-5 | - | TRBV27 | many | CASSWTGNQPQHF | TGTGCCAGCAGTTGGACAGGCAATCAGCCCCAGCATTTT